Here is one T cell receptor beta chain with its context. Its antigen is as yet unknown. This record belongs to a study of T cell responses to AZD1222 COVID-19 vaccine. Repertoires were generated with immunoSEQ multiplex PCR, while TCRdb's copy carries only in-frame clones and drops some. Seen here are around 88,000 clones, approximately 89% observed once, and the top ten hold 2.8%. Germline V lookup: CDR1 MGHRA, CDR2 YSYEKL. The CDR3 is 17 amino acids. Between the trimmed V and J ends, which lost 4 bases and 0 bases, there was a span of 18 bases. Study-wide results and caveats: At study baseline, merely roughly 6 AZD1222 recipients were seropositive.

The receptor was derived from an adult in good health. Sequenced here: peripheral blood, sampled on day 0 of MenACWY control vaccination. The V gene is TRBV4-1, the J gene TRBJ1-1; D gene ambiguous. CDR3 in DNA: TGCGCCAGCAGCCGGCTATTGGGTGCAGAGTTGAACACTGAAGCTTTCTTT. This gives the protein CASSRLLGAELNTEAFF.